This T cell receptor beta chain is drawn from a study of CD8 T cells in Susac syndrome (dated by TCRdb to the late 2010s). Turning to the overall study: Of the Susac syndrome patients who were sequenced, fewer than ten were in clinical remission while 5 or 6 had clinically active disease. At the time of blood withdrawal, Susac syndrome patients were either therapy-naive, taking corticosteroids (with some also receiving IVIg), or on IVIg alone. The study used repertoire sequencing to test whether antigen drove CD8+ T cell activation and differentiation in Susac syndrome. CD8+ T cell repertoire clonality was compared between over 9 healthy donors, approximately 14 Susac syndrome patients and around 15 multiple sclerosis patients. Broad study findings and their caveats: The TCR sequencing and HLA analysis was acknowledged to have included a relatively small number of individuals. More than 15 Susac-specific public clones were identified in the total CD8+ repertoire, and four to six Susac-specific public clones were identified in the CD8+ TEMRA repertoire. CD8+ repertoires in Susac syndrome showed clonal expansion, which was highest in CD8+ TEMRA cells and was greater in clinically active patients than in remitting patients.

The germline V gene (reference sequence) sets CDR1 to LNHNV and CDR2 to YYDKDF. V and J are truncated by 0 bases and 3 bases respectively, leaving an intervening sequence of 11 bases. The CDR3 contains 15 residues, cysteine and phenylalanine counted. Only the CDR3 DNA is retained, 45 bases long and in frame from the first base. RNA was extracted using the RNeasy kit, and roughly 0.5 to 1 microgram was reverse transcribed with random hexamers. The immunoSEQ multiplex PCR assay, which covers 54 Vbeta and 13 Jbeta segments, was used to amplify TCR beta CDR3 regions. Bias from PCR amplification was corrected by using a synthetic template baseline for primer optimization and for computational correction. In the original analysis: Only productive sequences were kept, with reads annotated to V, D and J genes according to IMGT and analyzed in immunoSEQ Analyzer. To calculate clonality, Shannon entropy was normalized by log2 of the number of productive unique sequences and then subtracted from one. For each patient and control, public and private clones were evaluated among the 100 most prevalent clones. Clones were defined as Susac-specific if absent from the healthy and MS cohorts, from over a thousand published viral clones and from other ImmuneACCESS disease sequences. TCRdb trimmed public reads at Q25 via fastp, called clones via MiXCR and kept in-frame beta chains. Every distinct CDR3 protein forms one entry, paired with its most common genes and DNA. These V and J calls are TCRdb output, not the study's own analysis. Recorded for this sample are fewer than 60,000 distinct CDR3 sequences; approximately 95% of them occurred a single time. The ten most abundant clones make up less than 0.8% of the sample.

With respect to this clonotype: The specificity of this receptor is unknown. No base quality information exists; no much larger clone differs at one position.

High-throughput TCR beta sequencing profiled peripheral blood CD8+ and CD4+ T cells from healthy donors, Susac syndrome patients and multiple sclerosis patients. Recently defined diagnostic criteria for definite or probable disease were met by the Susac syndrome patients. Bulk CD8+ and CD4+ T cells were purified magnetically by negative isolation, whereas CD8+ TEMRA cells were enriched by FACS. Blood was collected in EDTA tubes and processed within 24 hours, with PBMCs isolated through density gradient centrifugation. PBMCs intended for TCR sequencing were frozen in liquid nitrogen and were later thawed in a 37 degrees C water bath. The sorted or isolated CD4+, CD8+ and CD8+ TEMRA cells reached a purity of at least 90%.

The source material was CD8+ T cells from PBMCs. This receptor was obtained from a human donor with Susac syndrome. The chain links TRBV15 with TRBJ2-5, with the D gene too uncertain to name. The CDR3 has the sequence CATSREASPKETQYF. The DNA sequence follows: TGTGCCACCAGCAGAGAAGCTAGTCCTAAAGAGACCCAGTACTTC.